This T cell receptor (beta chain) comes out of a study of blood T cell repertoires in COVID-19. The CDR3 totals 17 residues. From germline, CDR1 is SGHTA and CDR2 FQGTGA. The V segment lost 1 base and the J segment 6 bases; nucleotides outside the gene matches: 7. TCRdb's copy holds only in-frame clones and misses some; the assay was immunoSEQ multiplex PCR. The sample lists about 23,000 clones, more than 80% occurring once. This TCR was recovered from a human donor in a cohort sampled during active COVID-19. Input material: peripheral blood. This chain joins TRBV7-3 and TRBJ2-2; the match to TRBD2 covers 11 bases. CDR3 loop: CASSLRDSGRAPGELFF. The DNA for the CDR3 is TGTGCCAGCAGCTTAAGAGATAGCGGGAGGGCCCCCGGGGAGCTGTTTTTT.